The 25 T cell receptor beta chains in this list originate from one sample, sequenced in a study of CD8+CD57+ T cells in acquired aplastic anemia. Using genomic DNA as the template, TCR beta VDJ and CDR3 profiling was carried out. TCRdb re-derived calls from the reads in MiXCR, one entry per CDR3 protein. In the table there are more than 200,000 distinct CDR3 sequences, roughly 45% of which are singletons. An expansion of CD8+CD57+ cells by flow cytometry had been shown in patients chosen for sequencing. Sequencing was done on a sample of sorted CD4+, CD8+, or CD8+CD57+ T cells (not recorded which) from PBMCs. The receptors originated from a human donor with aplastic anemia.

This clonotype was observed many times. This chain links TRBV2 with TRBJ1-6; D may be TRBD1 (6 bases). The V end lost 11 bases, the J end lost 1 base, and 9 bases lay between the germline ends. This CDR3 has 13 amino acids. Germline CDR1 is SNHLY and CDR2 is FYNNEI. The CDR3 reads CAGGQSYNSPLHF. The DNA for the CDR3 is TGTGCCGGCGGACAGTCCTATAATTCACCCCTCCACTTT.

This clonotype was observed a handful of times. The V gene is TRBV18, the J gene TRBJ1-2, with unresolved D. This CDR3 comprises 14 residues. V was pared by 2 bases and J by 6 bases, with 13 bases between. Germline V CDR1 and CDR2: KGHSH, LQKENI. The CDR3 nucleotides read TGTGCCAGCTCACCAGGGGTTTCCGGGAATGGCTACACCTTC. Translated: CASSPGVSGNGYTF.

Details on this clonotype: Likely a read error: the CDR3 ends without its conserved phenylalanine or tryptophan. The chain recombines TRBV6-5 with TRBJ2-2; 7 positions agree with TRBD2. Losses at the gene ends were 6 bases for V and 5 bases for J; bases not matched to a gene: 6. Germline CDR1 is MNHEY and CDR2 is SVGAGI. The CDR3 is made up of 14 amino acids. CDR3 DNA sequence: TGTGCCAGCAGCTCGGGACTAAATACCGGGGAGCTGTTTCTT. It specifies CASSSGLNTGELFL.

This clonotype was picked up many times. The chain has TRBV20-1 and TRBJ1-1; 10 bases are shared with TRBD1. Germline V gene lookup returns CDR1 DFQATT and CDR2 SNEGSKA (reference sequence). The CDR3 spans 19 residues. The V gene end was trimmed by 5 bases and the J gene end by 1 base; junction bases not matched to a gene: 19. The CDR3 sequence: CSAWAPSGTGAGSNTEAFF. The CDR3 region has the DNA TGCAGTGCTTGGGCGCCTTCCGGGACAGGGGCTGGTTCGAACACTGAAGCTTTCTTT.

CDR3 DNA sequence: TGTGCCATCAGTGAGGGGGCAACTAATGAAAAACTGTTTTTT. This gives the protein CAISEGATNEKLFF. The rearrangement links TRBV10-3 to TRBJ1-4; D uncertain. The V end lost 2 bases, the J end lost 0 bases, and 4 bases lay between the germline ends. Germline CDR1 reads ENHRY; CDR2 reads SYGVKD. CDR3 length: 14 amino acids.

This clonotype occurred a few times. The J gene is TRBJ1-4, the V gene TRBV29-1; maybe TRBD1 (5 bases). Germline CDR1 SQVTM, CDR2 ANQGSEA. The CDR3 contains 13 residues. V lost 6 bases and J 5 bases, leaving 13 bases between the germline ends. DNA for the CDR3: TGCAGCGTCGGGGACGGGTTGAATGAAAAACTGTTTTTT. Protein: CSVGDGLNEKLFF.

This clonotype was observed a few times. V gene TRBV7-8 combines with J gene TRBJ2-7; weak D call: TRBD2 (6 bases). Per the germline V gene, CDR1 is SGHVS and CDR2 is FQNEAQ. V was pared by 4 bases and J by 2 bases, with 15 bases between. The CDR3 totals 15 residues. The CDR3 reads CASSSPSRETYEQYF. For the CDR3, the DNA is TGTGCCAGCAGCTCGCCTAGCCGGGAGACCTACGAGCAGTACTTC.

This clonotype was detected a few times. This chain links TRBV27 with TRBJ1-2; D remains ambiguous. Deletions cut 6 bases from V and 7 bases from J, with 21 bases between. Germline loops: CDR1 MNHEY, CDR2 SMNVEV (reference sequence). The CDR3 extends over 15 amino acids. CDR3 nucleotide sequence: TGTGCCAGCAGCCAAGTGGGCGTGTTGGGAGGTGGCTACACCTTC. This sequence encodes CASSQVGVLGGGYTF.

The chain is built from TRBV6-5 and TRBJ2-1; 13 bases agree with TRBD2. The CDR3 runs to 18 residues. CDR1 is MNHEY, CDR2 SVGAGI, per germline. Losses at the gene ends were 6 bases for V and 6 bases for J; bases not matched to a gene: 14. CDR3 sequence: CASSSSLRTSGGPNEQFF. CDR3 sequence (DNA): TGTGCCAGCAGCTCTTCTTTGCGGACTAGCGGGGGACCCAATGAGCAGTTCTTC.

In this sample, this clonotype turned up many times. The V gene is TRBV2, the J gene TRBJ2-1, with 8 nucleotides matching TRBD1. The CDR3 covers 13 residues. CDR1 is SNHLY, CDR2 FYNNEI, per germline. V shed 4 bases, J shed 9 bases, and the junction held 5 bases outside the gene matches. CDR3 DNA: TGTGCCAGCAGTGGAGGGACAGGCTCTGAGCAGTTCTTC. Encoded protein: CASSGGTGSEQFF.

This CDR3 is CASSPEWGADTQYF. In DNA, the CDR3 is TGTGCCAGCAGCCCGGAATGGGGGGCAGATACGCAGTATTTT. The chain has TRBV9 and TRBJ2-3, with D perhaps TRBD2 (6 bases). Germline-derived CDR1 and CDR2 are SGDLS and YYNGEE. The V and J ends lost 4 bases and 4 bases respectively, with 13 bases between them. The CDR3 length is 14 residues.

The rearrangement links TRBV5-1 to TRBJ1-6; possibly TRBD1 for D (6 bases). Germline V lookup: CDR1 SGHRS, CDR2 YFSETQ. V lost 4 bases and J lost 10, with 15 bases in between. The CDR3 loop spans 14 amino acids. CDR3 sequence: CASSLGQTLSPLHF. In nucleotides, the CDR3 is TGCGCCAGCAGCCTAGGACAGACCTTGTCACCCCTCCACTTT.

This clonotype turned up a few times. This chain connects TRBV18 to TRBJ2-7, with 7 bases fitting TRBD1. The V segment lost 4 bases and the J segment 2 bases; nucleotides outside the gene matches: 5. The CDR3 runs to 14 residues. Germline CDR1 KGHSH, CDR2 LQKENI. The CDR3 DNA reads TGTGCCAGCTCACGCCCCGGGACAGCCTACGAGCAGTACTTC. Translated: CASSRPGTAYEQYF.

Concerning this clonotype: The junction differs from germline at one of its ends, possibly a read error. V and J are TRBV7-7 and TRBJ2-7; D is unresolved. The J call may be in error: the DNA end matches TRBJ2-5 better. From germline, CDR1 is SSHAT and CDR2 FNYEAQ (reference sequence). The CDR3 extends over 12 amino acids. CDR3 sequence (DNA): TGTGCTAGCAGCTTACTGGCGGAGACCCAGTACTTC. Residues: CASSLLAETQYF.

The gene calls are TRBV19 and TRBJ1-6, with D possibly being TRBD1 (5 bases). Germline V gene data show CDR1 as LNHDA and CDR2 as SQIVND (reference sequence). The ends were cut back, 4 bases at V and 9 bases at J, with 19 bases in the middle. This CDR3 has 16 residues. In DNA, the CDR3 is TGTGCCAGTAGTAAAGACGTCCGGGGGACCCTTTCACCCCTCCACTTT. Its translation is CASSKDVRGTLSPLHF.

In its sample, this clonotype was seen many times. The V and J genes are TRBV7-9 and TRBJ1-3; D may be TRBD1 (6 bases). V was cut by 5 bases and J by 0 bases, with 11 bases left in between. Germline CDR1 is SEHNR and CDR2 is FQNEAQ (reference sequence). The CDR3 runs to 15 residues. The CDR3 region is CASSRGGLSGNTIYF. Here the CDR3 DNA reads TGTGCCAGCAGCCGGGGGGGCCTCTCTGGAAACACCATATATTTT.

The genes are TRBV20-1 and TRBJ2-7, with D tentatively TRBD1 (6 bases). Trimming stripped 7 bases from V and 6 bases from J, with 22 bases between. The CDR3 runs 14 residues. Germline CDR1 and CDR2: DFQATT and SNEGSKA (reference sequence). The CDR3 region is CSGLDSLVSLEQYF. CDR3 nucleotides: TGCAGTGGCCTGGACAGTTTGGTATCCCTCGAGCAGTACTTC.

Notes on this clonotype: This could be a read error, since a much larger clone is one nucleotide away. The chain joins TRBV6-1 to TRBJ1-4; TRBD1 agrees at 9 bases. From germline, CDR1 is MNHNS and CDR2 SASEGT. The CDR3 is 15 amino acids. CDR3 region: CASSVGQGTNEELFF. Written as DNA, the CDR3 is TGTGCCAGCAGCGTGGGACAGGGCACTAATGAAGAACTGTTTTTT.

In its sample, this clonotype was seen many times. The CDR3 DNA reads TGTGCCAGCAGCACAGGACAGGGGTTATATACGCAGTATTTT. It specifies CASSTGQGLYTQYF. The chain employs TRBV9 and TRBJ2-3, with 9 bases matching TRBD1. The germline V gene has CDR1 SGDLS and CDR2 YYNGEE. V was pared by 4 bases and J by 7 bases, with 7 bases of the junction left unmatched. The CDR3 has 14 amino acids.

This clonotype has only one observation. The rearrangement joins TRBV9 to TRBJ1-3; 7 nucleotides match TRBD1. Germline V gene lookup returns CDR1 SGDLS and CDR2 YYNGEE. The V segment lost 4 bases and the J segment 2 bases; nucleotides outside the gene matches: 6. CDR3 length equals 15 residues. CDR3 bases: TGTGCCAGCAGCTCGACAGGGTTCGCTGGAAACACCATATATTTT. It is translated as CASSSTGFAGNTIYF.

This chain connects TRBV7-2 to TRBJ2-3, with TRBD2 matching over 15 bases. Germline CDR1 is SGHTA and CDR2 is FQGNSA. The CDR3 has 18 amino acids. The V and J ends lost 5 bases and 1 base, in that order; junction bases with no gene match: 7. Written as DNA, the CDR3 is TGTGCCAGCAGCCCAAGGGGACTAGCGGGGGGACGCACAGATACGCAGTATTTT. It translates to CASSPRGLAGGRTDTQYF.

Many counts were recorded for this clonotype. This chain joins TRBV10-3 and TRBJ1-3; D unclear. This CDR3 spans 15 amino acids. Germline V CDR1 and CDR2: ENHRY, SYGVKD. Between the trimmed V and J ends, which lost 3 bases and 0 bases, there was a span of 9 bases. DNA of the CDR3: TGTGCCATCAGTGACAGGCCTAGCTCTGGAAACACCATATATTTT. It is translated as CAISDRPSSGNTIYF.

This chain joins TRBV12-3 or TRBV12-4 and TRBJ1-2; tentative D call: TRBD1 (5 bases). Trimming shortened V by 5 bases and J by 3 bases, and 10 bases separated the two germline ends. The CDR3 contains 13 residues. The CDR3, as DNA: TGTGCCAGCAGTCCCGGGACGTACTATGGCTACACCTTC. This translates into CASSPGTYYGYTF.

V is TRBV10-3 and J is TRBJ2-3; no reliable D call. Trimming stripped 3 bases from V and 5 bases from J, with 18 bases between. Germline-derived CDR1 and CDR2 are ENHRY and SYGVKD. CDR3 length equals 16 residues. The CDR3 DNA follows: TGTGCCATCAGTGATTCGAATTCTGCGCGGCGAGATACGCAGTATTTT. It translates to CAISDSNSARRDTQYF.

This clonotype was seen repeatedly, ten times or more. The chain links TRBV9 to TRBJ2-7; 8 nucleotides match TRBD1. This CDR3 is built from 16 residues. V was clipped by 2 bases and J by 3 bases; unmatched bases: 10. Germline CDR1 reads SGDLS; CDR2 reads YYNGEE. Here the CDR3 DNA reads TGTGCCAGCAGCGTTGGTGCCGCAGGGGGCGGCTACGAGCAGTACTTC. This translates into CASSVGAAGGGYEQYF.